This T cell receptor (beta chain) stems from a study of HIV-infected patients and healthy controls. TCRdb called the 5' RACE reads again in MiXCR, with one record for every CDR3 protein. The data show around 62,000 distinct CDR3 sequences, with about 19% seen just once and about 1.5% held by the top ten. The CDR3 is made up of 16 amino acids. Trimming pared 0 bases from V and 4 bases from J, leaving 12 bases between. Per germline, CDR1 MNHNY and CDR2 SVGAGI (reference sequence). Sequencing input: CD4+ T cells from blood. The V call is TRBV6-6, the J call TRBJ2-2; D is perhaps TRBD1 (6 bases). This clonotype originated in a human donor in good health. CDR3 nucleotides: TGTGCCAGCAGTTACTCCTACAGGGAAGTCACCGGGGAGCTGTTTTTT. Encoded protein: CASSYSYREVTGELFF.